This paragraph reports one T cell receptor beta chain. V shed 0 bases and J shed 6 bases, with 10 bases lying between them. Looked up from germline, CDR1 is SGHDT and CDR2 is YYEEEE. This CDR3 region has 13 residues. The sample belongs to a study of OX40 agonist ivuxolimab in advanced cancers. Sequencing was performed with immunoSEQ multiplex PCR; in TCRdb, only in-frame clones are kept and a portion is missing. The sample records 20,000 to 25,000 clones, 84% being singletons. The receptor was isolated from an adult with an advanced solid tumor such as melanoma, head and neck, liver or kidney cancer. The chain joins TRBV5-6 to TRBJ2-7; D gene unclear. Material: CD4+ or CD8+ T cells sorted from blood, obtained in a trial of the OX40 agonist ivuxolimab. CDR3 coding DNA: TGTGCCAGCAGCTTGGTGAAAACGAGCGAGCAGTACTTC. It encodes CASSLVKTSEQYF.